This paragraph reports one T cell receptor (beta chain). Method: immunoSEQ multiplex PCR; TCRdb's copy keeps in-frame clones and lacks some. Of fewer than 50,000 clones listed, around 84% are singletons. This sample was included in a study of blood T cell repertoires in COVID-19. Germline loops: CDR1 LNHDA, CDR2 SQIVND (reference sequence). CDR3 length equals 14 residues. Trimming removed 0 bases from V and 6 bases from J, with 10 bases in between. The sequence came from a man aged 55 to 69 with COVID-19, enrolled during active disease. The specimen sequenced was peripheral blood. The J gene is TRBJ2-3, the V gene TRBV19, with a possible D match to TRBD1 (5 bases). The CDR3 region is CASSIDRVSDTQYF. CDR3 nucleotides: TGTGCCAGTAGTATAGACAGGGTTTCGGATACGCAGTATTTT.